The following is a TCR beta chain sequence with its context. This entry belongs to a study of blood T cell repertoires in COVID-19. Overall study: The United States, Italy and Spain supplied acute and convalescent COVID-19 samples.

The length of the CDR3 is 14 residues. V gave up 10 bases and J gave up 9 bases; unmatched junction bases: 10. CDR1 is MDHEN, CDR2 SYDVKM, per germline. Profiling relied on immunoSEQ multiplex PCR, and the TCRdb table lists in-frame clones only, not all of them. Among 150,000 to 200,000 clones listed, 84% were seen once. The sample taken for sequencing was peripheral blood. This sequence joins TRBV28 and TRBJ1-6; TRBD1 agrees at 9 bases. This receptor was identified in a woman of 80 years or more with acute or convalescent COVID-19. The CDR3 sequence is CATLPGQGFSPLHF. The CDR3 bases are TGTGCCACCTTGCCGGGACAGGGTTTTTCACCCCTCCACTTT. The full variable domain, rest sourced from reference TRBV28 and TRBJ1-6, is DVKVTQSSRYLVKRTGEKVFLECVQDMDHENMFWYRQDPGLGLRLIYFSYDVKMKEKGDIPEGYSVSREKKERFSLILESASTNQTSMYLCATLPGQGFSPLHFGNGTRLTVT.